This T cell receptor beta chain derives from a study of cytomegalovirus exposure and HLA in healthy donors. Study-level background: The early release's HLA-typed donors yielded 65 million to 85 million unique TCRs.

The CDR3 contains 16 residues. V was cut by 6 bases and J by 3 bases, with 18 bases left in between. CDR1 is LNHDA and CDR2 is SQIVND in the germline V gene (reference sequence). Primers included in the PCR were 60 Vbeta and 13 Jbeta primers. The repertoire was sequenced with immunoSEQ multiplex PCR; TCRdb's copy has only in-frame clones and lacks some. The repertoire holds 110,000 to 150,000 clones, around 80% seen once, with about 6.8% in the top ten. Sequences were obtained from PBMCs. The TCR originated in a man aged 40-50 years in good health and CMV-seropositive. The chain joins TRBV19 to TRBJ1-3; D perhaps matches TRBD1 (6 bases). The DNA for the CDR3 is TGTGCCAGTAGGACAGGTCAGAACGGAGTTGGAAACACCATATATTTT. This gives the protein CASRTGQNGVGNTIYF.